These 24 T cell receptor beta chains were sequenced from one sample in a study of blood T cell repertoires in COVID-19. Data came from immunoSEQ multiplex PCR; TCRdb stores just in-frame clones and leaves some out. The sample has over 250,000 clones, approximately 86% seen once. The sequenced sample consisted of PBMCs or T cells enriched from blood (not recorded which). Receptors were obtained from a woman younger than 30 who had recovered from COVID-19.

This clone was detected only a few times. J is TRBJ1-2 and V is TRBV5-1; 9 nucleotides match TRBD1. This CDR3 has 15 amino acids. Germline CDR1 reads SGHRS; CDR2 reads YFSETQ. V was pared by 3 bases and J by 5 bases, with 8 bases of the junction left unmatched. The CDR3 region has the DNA TGCGCCAGCAGCTCGGACAGGGGCTTTCTTTATGGCTACACCTTC. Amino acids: CASSSDRGFLYGYTF. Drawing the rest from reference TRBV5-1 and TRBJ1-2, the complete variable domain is KAGVTQTPRYLIKTRGQQVTLSCSPISGHRSVSWYQQTPGQGLQFLFEYFSETQRNKGNFPGRFSGRQFSNSRSEMNVSTLELGDSALYLCASSSDRGFLYGYTFGSGTRLTVV.

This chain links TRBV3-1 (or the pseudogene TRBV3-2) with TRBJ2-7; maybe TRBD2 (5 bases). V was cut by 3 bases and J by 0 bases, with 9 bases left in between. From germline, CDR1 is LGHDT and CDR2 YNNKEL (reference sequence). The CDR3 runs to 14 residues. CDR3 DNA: TGTGCCAGCAGCCACGGGATATTCTCCTACGAGCAGTACTTC. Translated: CASSHGIFSYEQYF.

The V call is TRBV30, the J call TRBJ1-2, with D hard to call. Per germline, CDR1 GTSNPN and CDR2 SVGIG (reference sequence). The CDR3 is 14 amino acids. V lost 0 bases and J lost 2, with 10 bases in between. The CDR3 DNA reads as TGTGCCTGGAGTGTAAACAGCCTCAACTATGGCTACACCTTC. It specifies CAWSVNSLNYGYTF.

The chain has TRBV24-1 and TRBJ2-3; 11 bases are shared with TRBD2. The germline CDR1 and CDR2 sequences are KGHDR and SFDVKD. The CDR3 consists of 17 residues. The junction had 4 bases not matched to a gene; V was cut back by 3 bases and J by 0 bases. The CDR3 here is CATSDGGLADSTDTQYF. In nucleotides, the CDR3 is TGTGCCACCAGTGATGGGGGACTAGCGGATAGCACAGATACGCAGTATTTT.

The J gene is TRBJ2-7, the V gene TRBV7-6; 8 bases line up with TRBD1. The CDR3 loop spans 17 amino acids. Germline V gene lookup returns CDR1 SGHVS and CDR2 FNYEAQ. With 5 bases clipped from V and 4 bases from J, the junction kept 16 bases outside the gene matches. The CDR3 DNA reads TGTGCCAGCAGCCCTTCCCACCTGGGGCAGGGGGCGTACGAGCAGTACTTC. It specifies CASSPSHLGQGAYEQYF.

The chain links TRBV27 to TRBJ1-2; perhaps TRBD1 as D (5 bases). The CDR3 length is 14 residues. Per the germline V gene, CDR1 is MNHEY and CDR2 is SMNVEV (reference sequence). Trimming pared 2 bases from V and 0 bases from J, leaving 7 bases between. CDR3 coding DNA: TGTGCCAGCAGTTTACGCAGGGCTAACTATGGCTACACCTTC. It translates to CASSLRRANYGYTF.

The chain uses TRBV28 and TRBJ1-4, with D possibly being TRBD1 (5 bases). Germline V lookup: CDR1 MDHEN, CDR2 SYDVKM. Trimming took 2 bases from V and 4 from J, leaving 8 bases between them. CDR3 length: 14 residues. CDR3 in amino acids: CASSLPGLNEKLFF. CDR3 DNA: TGTGCCAGCAGTTTACCGGGACTTAATGAAAAACTGTTTTTT.

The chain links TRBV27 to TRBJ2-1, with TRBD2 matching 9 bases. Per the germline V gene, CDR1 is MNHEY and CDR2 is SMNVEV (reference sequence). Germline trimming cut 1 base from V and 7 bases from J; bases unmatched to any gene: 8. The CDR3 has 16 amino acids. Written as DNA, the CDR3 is TGTGCCAGCAGTTTATTAGGCGGGAGGGCCGGGAATGAGCAGTTCTTC. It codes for CASSLLGGRAGNEQFF.

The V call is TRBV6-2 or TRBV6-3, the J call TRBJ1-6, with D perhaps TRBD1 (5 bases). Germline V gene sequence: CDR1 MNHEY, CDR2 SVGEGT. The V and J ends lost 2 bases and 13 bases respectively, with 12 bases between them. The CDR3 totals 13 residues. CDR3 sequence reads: CASSYGAGRPLHF. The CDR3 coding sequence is TGTGCCAGCAGTTACGGCGCAGGGCGGCCCCTCCACTTT.

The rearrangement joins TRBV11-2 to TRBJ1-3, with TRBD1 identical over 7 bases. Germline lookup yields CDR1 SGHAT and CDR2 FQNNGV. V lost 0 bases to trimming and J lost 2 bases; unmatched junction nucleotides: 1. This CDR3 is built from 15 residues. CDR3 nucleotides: TGTGCCAGCAGCTTAGATCAGGGGGCTGGAAACACCATATATTTT. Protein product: CASSLDQGAGNTIYF.

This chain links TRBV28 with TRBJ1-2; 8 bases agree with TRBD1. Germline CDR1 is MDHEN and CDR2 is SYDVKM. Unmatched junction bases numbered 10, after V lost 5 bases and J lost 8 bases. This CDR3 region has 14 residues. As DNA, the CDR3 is TGTGCCAGCAGTACACCGGGACCAGGGGGCGGCTACACCTTC. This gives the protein CASSTPGPGGGYTF.

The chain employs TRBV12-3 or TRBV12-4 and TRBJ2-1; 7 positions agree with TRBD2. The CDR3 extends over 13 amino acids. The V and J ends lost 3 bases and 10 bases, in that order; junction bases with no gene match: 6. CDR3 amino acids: CASSFKGRGEQFF. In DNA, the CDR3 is TGTGCCAGCAGTTTTAAGGGGCGGGGGGAGCAGTTCTTC.

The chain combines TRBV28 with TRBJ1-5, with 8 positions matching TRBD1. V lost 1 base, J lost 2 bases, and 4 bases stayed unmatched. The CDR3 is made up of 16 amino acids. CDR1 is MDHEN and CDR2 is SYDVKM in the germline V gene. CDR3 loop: CASSLLPTGGNQPQHF. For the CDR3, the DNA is TGTGCCAGCAGTTTATTACCGACAGGGGGCAATCAGCCCCAGCATTTT.

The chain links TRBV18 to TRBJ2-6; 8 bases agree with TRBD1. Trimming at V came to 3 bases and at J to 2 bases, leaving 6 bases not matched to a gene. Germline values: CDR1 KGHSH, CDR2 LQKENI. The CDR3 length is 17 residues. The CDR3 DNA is TGTGCCAGCTCACCGCGAACGACAGGGGCTGGGGCCAACGTCCTGACTTTC. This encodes CASSPRTTGAGANVLTF.

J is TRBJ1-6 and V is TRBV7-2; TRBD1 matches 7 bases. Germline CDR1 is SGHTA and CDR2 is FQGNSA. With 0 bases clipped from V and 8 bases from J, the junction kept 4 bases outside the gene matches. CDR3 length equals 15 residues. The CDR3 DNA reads TGTGCCAGCAGCTTAGCCGGGACAGAACATTCACCCCTCCACTTT. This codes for CASSLAGTEHSPLHF. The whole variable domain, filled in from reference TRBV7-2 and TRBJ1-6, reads GAGVSQSPSNKVTEKGKDVELRCDPISGHTALYWYRQSLGQGLEFLIYFQGNSAPDKSGLPSDRFSAERTGGSVSTLTIQRTQQEDSAVYLCASSLAGTEHSPLHFGNGTRLTVT.

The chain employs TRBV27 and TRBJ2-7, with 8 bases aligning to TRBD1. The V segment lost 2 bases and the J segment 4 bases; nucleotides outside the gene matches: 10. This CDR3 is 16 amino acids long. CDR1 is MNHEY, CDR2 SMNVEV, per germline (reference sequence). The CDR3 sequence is CASSLARTGPLYEQYF. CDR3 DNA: TGTGCCAGCAGTTTAGCAAGGACAGGGCCATTATACGAGCAGTACTTC.

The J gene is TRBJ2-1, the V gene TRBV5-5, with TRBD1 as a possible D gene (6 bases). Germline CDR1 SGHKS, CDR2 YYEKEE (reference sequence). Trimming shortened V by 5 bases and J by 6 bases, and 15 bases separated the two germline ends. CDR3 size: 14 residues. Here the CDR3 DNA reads TGTGCCAGCAGAAGCAGGGGCAGAGGCAATGAGCAGTTCTTC. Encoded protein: CASRSRGRGNEQFF.

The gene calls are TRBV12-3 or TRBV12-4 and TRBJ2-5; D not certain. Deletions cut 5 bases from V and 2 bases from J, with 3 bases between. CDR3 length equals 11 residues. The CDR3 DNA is TGTGCCAGCAGTCAGCAAGAGACCCAGTACTTC. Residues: CASSQQETQYF.

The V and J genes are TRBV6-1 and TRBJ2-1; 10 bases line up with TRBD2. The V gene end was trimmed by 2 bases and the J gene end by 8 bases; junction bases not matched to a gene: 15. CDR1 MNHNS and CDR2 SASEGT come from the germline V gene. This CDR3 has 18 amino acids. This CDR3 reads CASSENVLAGGIRDEQFF. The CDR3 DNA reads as TGTGCCAGCAGTGAAAACGTCTTAGCGGGAGGTATAAGGGATGAGCAGTTCTTC.

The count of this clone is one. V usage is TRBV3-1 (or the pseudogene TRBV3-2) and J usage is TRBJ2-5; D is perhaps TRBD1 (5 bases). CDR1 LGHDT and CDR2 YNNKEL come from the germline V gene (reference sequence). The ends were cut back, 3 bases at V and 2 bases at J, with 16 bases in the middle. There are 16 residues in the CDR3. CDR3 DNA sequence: TGTGCCAGCAGCCAGAGAAAGACAGTGAAACAAGAGACCCAGTACTTC. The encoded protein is CASSQRKTVKQETQYF.

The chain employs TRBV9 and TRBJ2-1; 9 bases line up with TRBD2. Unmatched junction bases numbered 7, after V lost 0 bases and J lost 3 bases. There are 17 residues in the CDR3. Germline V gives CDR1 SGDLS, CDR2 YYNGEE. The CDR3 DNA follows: TGTGCCAGCAGCGTAGCGATAGCGGGAGTACTCTACAATGAGCAGTTCTTC. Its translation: CASSVAIAGVLYNEQFF.

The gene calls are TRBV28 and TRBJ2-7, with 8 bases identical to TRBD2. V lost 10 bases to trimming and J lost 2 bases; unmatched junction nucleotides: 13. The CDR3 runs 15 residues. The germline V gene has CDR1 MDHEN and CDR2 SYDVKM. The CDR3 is CAIKPRTSRPYEQYF. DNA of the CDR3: TGTGCCATCAAGCCACGGACTAGCAGACCCTACGAGCAGTACTTC.

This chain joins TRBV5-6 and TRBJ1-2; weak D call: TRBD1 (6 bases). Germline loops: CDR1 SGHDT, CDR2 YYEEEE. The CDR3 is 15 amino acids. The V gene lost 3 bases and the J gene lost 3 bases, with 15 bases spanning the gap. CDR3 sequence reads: CASSSAGGGDYGYTF. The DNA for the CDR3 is TGTGCCAGCAGCTCTGCGGGAGGGGGAGACTATGGCTACACCTTC.

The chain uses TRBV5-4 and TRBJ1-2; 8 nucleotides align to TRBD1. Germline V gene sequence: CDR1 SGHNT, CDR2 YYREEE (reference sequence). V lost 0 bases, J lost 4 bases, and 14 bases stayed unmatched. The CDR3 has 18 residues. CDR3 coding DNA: TGTGCCAGCAGCTTGGCGATGGGGGGCTTCACAGGGGGCTATGGCTACACCTTC. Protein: CASSLAMGGFTGGYGYTF.